This TCR beta chain was identified during a study of T cell changes during pregnancy in multiple sclerosis. The CDR3 extends over 14 amino acids. Germline lookup yields CDR1 MNHNS and CDR2 SASEGT. V dropped 2 bases and J dropped 6 bases, with 11 bases sitting between them. Profiling relied on immunoSEQ multiplex PCR, and the TCRdb table lists in-frame clones only, not all of them. The table has approximately 85,000 clones, about nine tenths seen once. V is TRBV6-1 and J is TRBJ1-5; perhaps TRBD1 as D (5 bases). The receptor's source is a female donor with multiple sclerosis, enrolled in a pregnancy study. The sequenced sample was peripheral blood, obtained in the first trimester of pregnancy. Here the CDR3 reads CASSESGGAQPQHF. The CDR3 nucleotides read TGTGCCAGCAGTGAATCCGGGGGAGCTCAGCCCCAGCATTTT.